The entry that follows covers one TCR beta chain sequence. Per the study methods: Reference gene primer amplification gave nucleated cell count estimates. Measured with immunoSEQ multiplex PCR; TCRdb has only the in-frame clones, and not every one. V, J and clone size derive from that table, while D and trimming were established from the DNA sequence. The sample holds under 300,000 clones, 80% to 90% seen once. Trimming shortened V by 4 bases and J by 5 bases, and 21 bases separated the two germline ends. In germline, CDR1 is SGHNT, CDR2 YYREEE (reference sequence). The CDR3 runs to 16 residues. The data originate from a study of blood T cell repertoires in COVID-19. Overall study: The United States, Italy and Spain were the sources of the acute and convalescent COVID-19 samples.

The receptor was derived from a woman aged 70-85 years with acute or convalescent COVID-19. V usage is TRBV5-4 and J usage is TRBJ1-2; D is possibly TRBD1 (5 bases). The specimen was peripheral blood. The CDR3 spells CASSPGAGPLGYGYTF. The CDR3 DNA follows: TGTGCCAGCAGCCCGGGAGCAGGGCCCCTAGGGTATGGCTACACCTTC. Based on the CDR3 plus reference TRBV5-4 and TRBJ1-2, the full variable domain is ETGVTQSPTHLIKTRGQQVTLRCSSQSGHNTVSWYQQALGQGPQFIFQYYREEENGRGNFPPRFSGLQFPNYSSELNVNALELDDSALYLCASSPGAGPLGYGYTFGSGTRLTVV.